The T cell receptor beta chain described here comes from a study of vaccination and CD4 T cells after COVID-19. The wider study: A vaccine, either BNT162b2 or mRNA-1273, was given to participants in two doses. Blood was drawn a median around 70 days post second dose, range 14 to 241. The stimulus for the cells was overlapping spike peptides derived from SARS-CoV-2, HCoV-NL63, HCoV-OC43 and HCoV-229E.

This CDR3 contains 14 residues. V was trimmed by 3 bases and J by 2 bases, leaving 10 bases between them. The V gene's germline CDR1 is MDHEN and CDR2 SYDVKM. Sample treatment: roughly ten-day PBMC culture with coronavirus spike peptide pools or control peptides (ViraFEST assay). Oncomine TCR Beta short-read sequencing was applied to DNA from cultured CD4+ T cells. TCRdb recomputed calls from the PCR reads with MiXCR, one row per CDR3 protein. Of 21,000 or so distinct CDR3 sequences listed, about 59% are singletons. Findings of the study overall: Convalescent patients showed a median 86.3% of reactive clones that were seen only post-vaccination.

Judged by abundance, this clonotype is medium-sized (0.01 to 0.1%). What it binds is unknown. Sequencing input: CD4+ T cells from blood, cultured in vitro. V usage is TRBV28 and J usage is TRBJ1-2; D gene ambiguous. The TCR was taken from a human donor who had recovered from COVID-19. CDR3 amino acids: CASSFPPRNYGYTF. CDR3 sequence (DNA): TGTGCCAGCAGTTTTCCTCCTCGCAACTATGGCTACACCTTC.